The T cell receptor beta chain described here comes from a study of beta chain features in type 1 diabetes (dated by TCRdb to the late 2010s). For the study in its entirety: No differences in mean age, gender distribution, total cell number or subset yield were found between patients and healthy donors. The study compared TCRB repertoires of sorted circulating CD4+ T cell subsets between recently diagnosed type 1 diabetes patients and matched healthy donors. Across all samples, approximately 98,000,000 sorted cells were examined, and cell number per subset correlated strongly with RNA yield. Whereas all 30 or so donors provided naive and central memory subsets, regulatory and stem cell-like memory subsets were isolated from just 8 patients and about 8 healthy donors.

On this clone itself: This clone's antigen is unknown. No base qualities exist here, and no much larger clone lies one base off it. This sample includes further DNA sequences coding for the same CDR3.

The entire amount of isolated RNA was reverse transcribed using the High Capacity cDNA Reverse Transcription Kit, so the sequenced TCRB transcripts were expressed ones. Deep immunoSEQ sequencing was performed on naive, central memory and regulatory T cell samples, with an average of roughly 3.5 million total reads per sample. Sorted cells were lysed in RLT buffer and RNA was extracted with DNase-treated RNeasy Micro or Mini kits, depending on cell number. Each cell subset was processed on its own to prevent cross-contamination, while patient and healthy donor samples were processed together. Using the immunoSEQ multiplex PCR, TCRB sequences were amplified from cDNA into 87-bp fragments spanning the CDR3 region. The amplicons were sequenced using the Illumina HiSeq platform. In the authors' own workflow: Synthetic template baselines were used to correct PCR bias computationally, reads within Hamming distance 2 were collapsed together, and singletons that could not be merged were discarded. Reads were aligned to IMGT to assign V, D and J genes, CDR3 length, and insertions or deletions at six rearrangement sites. Within each subset, clonotype counts were normalized to sorted cell number, and only after that were true diversity and Gini coefficients computed with the tcR R package. Repertoire sharing was quantified using the overlap coefficient calculated on TCRB nucleotide sequences. Out-of-frame TCRB sequences from naive cells were analyzed as a proxy for the pre-selection repertoire. TCRdb took this table from immuneACCESS and kept in-frame rearrangements with V and J called. Such tables lack part of the clones; where checked against another copy, unresolved V genes explain under half of the gap, and the rest is unexplained. That table is the source of V, J and clone size, and D and trimming were worked out from the DNA. The sample table records hundreds of thousands of clones; about an eighth of these occur just once. The leading ten clones occupy roughly 0.04% of the sample.

From each donor, a single peripheral blood sample of about 116 mL on average was drawn into heparinised tubes. Using a panel that included CD45RO, CCR7, CD25, CD127, CD95 and CD27, naive, central memory, regulatory and stem cell-like memory CD4+ T cells were sorted on a BD FACSAria II. All sorted populations exceeded 95% purity. PBMCs were separated immediately by Lymphoprep density gradient centrifugation and were stained directly, without being cultured. So that batch effects would be minimized, each experiment stained and sorted samples in pairs, pairing one healthy donor with one patient. From the germline V gene (reference sequence), CDR1 is MNHEY and CDR2 is SMNVEV. V loses 0 bases of germline sequence and J loses 5 bases, and the interval between the two ends is 4 bases. The CDR3 covers 12 residues, taking in both the cysteine and the phenylalanine. The read is trimmed to its CDR3 DNA, 36 bases read in frame from base 1.

Points the paper makes about the study in general: Sequencing cDNA rather than genomic DNA could over-represent highly expressing activated cells, although activation and CD3 levels did not differ between groups. The naive, central memory and regulatory TCRB repertoires appeared to resemble one another more closely among patients than among healthy donors. In all four CD4+ subsets, TCRB CDR3 length was moderately but significantly shorter in type 1 diabetes patients. PCR might favor shorter templates, but patient and control samples were amplified and corrected together, so any skew would affect both groups equally. At VDJ recombination sites, type 1 diabetes patients had fewer insertions and more deleted nucleotides, which implies abnormalities in thymic rearrangement. Only small numbers of individuals were included in the HLA sub-analyses, which left unresolved whether HLA type had any influence on TCRB rearrangement.

The receptor was isolated from a man aged 18-30 years with type 1 diabetes. The sequence joins TRBV27 to TRBJ2-5; there is no confident call for the D gene. What was sequenced was naive CD4+ T cells from blood. In the paper's terms, the cell subset or site label means: true naive CD4+ T cells. The CDR3 region reads CASSLSGETQYF. Read as DNA, the sequence is TGTGCCAGCAGTTTATCGGGTGAGACCCAGTACTTC.